This TCR beta chain was recovered during a study of blood T cell repertoires in COVID-19 (TCRdb year 2020). With respect to the entire study: Samples from collaborators originated in the United States, Italy and Spain and spanned both the acute and convalescent phases of COVID-19. The repertoires were made available in a free public database intended to serve as a resource for research on the immune response to SARS-CoV-2. Subjects who had been exposed to COVID-19, were actively infected with it, or had recovered from it provided the deeply sampled blood TCRbeta repertoires that made up the dataset. Samples came from the ongoing ImmuneRACE study (first 160 participants) plus 1,254 subjects from 6 global collaborators. Where available, HLA class I and class II types were obtained from metadata supplied by the sample provider rather than from assay-based typing. Nearly every sample came with metadata listing a de-identified subject ID, COVID-19 status, age in years and sex. The material from the prospective study consisted of cDNA or gDNA derived from T cells, B-cell-depleted T cells, or PBMCs.

The collaborating institutions used their own protocols to collect whole blood in K2EDTA tubes. For TCRbeta analysis, collaborators shipped samples as frozen whole blood, isolated PBMCs, or DNA extracted from either of those sample types. TCRbeta CDR3 regions were amplified from genomic DNA using the immunoSEQ Assay, a bias-controlled multiplex PCR. Per the authors' processing: Nucleated cell counts per sample were estimated from amplification of reference gene primers within the assay. To quantify the absolute abundance of each unique TCRbeta CDR3 rearrangement, sequence reads were collapsed and filtered. For each sample, productive Simpson clonality was calculated by taking the square root of Simpson's diversity index across productive rearrangements. TCRdb re-hosts the immuneACCESS table, in-frame sequences only. Its copies lack some clones; in the studies checked, an unresolved V gene accounts for under half of them, and the cause for the rest is not known. V and J calls and clone size are copied from that table; D and trimming were computed from the DNA. This sample is represented by about 190,000 clones; approximately 79% of them were singletons. The ten largest clones take up 15% to 20% of the sample.

Reading the germline V gene (reference sequence) gives CDR1 SEHNR and CDR2 FQNEAQ. There are 15 amino acids in the CDR3, from cysteine to phenylalanine inclusive. The entry retains the CDR3 DNA only, 45 bases that are in frame from base 1. V is reduced by 2 bases and J by 9 bases, leaving a spacing of 20 bases between them. As to this clone: There is no known antigen for this receptor. No base quality values were provided; no much bigger clone lies one nucleotide off.

General study outcomes and caveats: How much clinical and demographic metadata was included differed by source and by participant, and the metadata was provided uncurated.

This chain joins TRBV7-9 to TRBJ2-7, and TRBD2 may be the D gene, going by 6 matching bases. The receptor was derived from a man in his sixties with active or convalescent COVID-19. Sequences were obtained from peripheral blood. The DNA sequence is TGTGCCAGCAGCTTATTAATTGGAGGGCCCGAGACGCAGTACTTC. It translates as CASSLLIGGPETQYF.